This entry concerns a single T cell receptor (beta chain). This entry comes from a study of blood T cell repertoires in COVID-19. Whole-study context: Sources were T cells, B-cell-depleted T cells, or PBMCs; the material itself was cDNA or gDNA.

In germline, CDR1 is SNHLY, CDR2 FYNNEI. The CDR3 runs to 15 residues. After removal of 5 bases from V and 5 bases from J, the junction contained 10 bases not matched to a gene. It was during active infection that Seattle patients were enrolled and then longitudinally followed. Here immunoSEQ multiplex PCR was the method, and the copy in TCRdb shows in-frame clones only, minus some. Altogether about 210,000 clones are present, roughly 85% being singletons, with the ten largest covering less than 6.5%. Sample: peripheral blood. This sequence joins TRBV2 and TRBJ2-5; the match to TRBD2 covers 8 bases. The TCR comes from a man in his forties or fifties with COVID-19, enrolled during active disease. CDR3 nucleotides: TGTGCCAGCAGTCGGGAGGGGACCGGTCAGGAGACCCAGTACTTC. Its translation: CASSREGTGQETQYF.